This T cell receptor (beta chain) derives from a study of T cell changes during pregnancy in multiple sclerosis. TCRdb keeps only in-frame clones here, not all; method: immunoSEQ multiplex PCR. The data contain about 69,000 clones, roughly 90% of them singletons. This CDR3 region has 15 residues. Deletions cut 6 bases from V and 5 bases from J, with 19 bases between. Germline CDR1 SGHAT, CDR2 FQNNGV. The starting material was CD4+ T cells from peripheral blood mononuclear cells, obtained in the third trimester of pregnancy. The clonotype originates from a female donor in good health, enrolled as a control in a pregnancy study. The chain joins TRBV11-2 to TRBJ1-1; D remains ambiguous. The DNA of the CDR3 is TGTGCCAGCAGACACATCCGGGGAGCGGGGACTGAAGCTTTCTTT. Its translation: CASRHIRGAGTEAFF.